This T cell receptor beta chain was profiled in a study of blood T cell repertoires in COVID-19. Across the whole study: COVID-19 samples, acute and convalescent, were from the United States, Italy and Spain. From T cells, B-cell-depleted T cells, or PBMCs came the material, which was cDNA or gDNA.

The CDR3 is 16 amino acids. CDR1 and CDR2 from the germline V gene are SQVTM and ANQGSEA. V was shortened by 0 bases and J by 4 bases, with 18 bases between the two germline ends. Authors' processing steps: Estimation of nucleated cell counts relied on the amplification of reference gene primers. Produced via immunoSEQ multiplex PCR; TCRdb's table is partial and in-frame only. Clone size and the V and J calls come from that table; the DNA yielded D and trimming. The sample yields about 120,000 clones, 70% to 90% seen once. V is TRBV29-1 and J is TRBJ1-2, with a tentative D call TRBD1 (6 bases). The sequencing input was peripheral blood. The TCR comes from a man aged 25-45 years with acute or convalescent COVID-19. The DNA for the CDR3 is TGCAGCGTTGAAGATCGGAGGGGGGGCCGGGGCTATGGCTACACCTTC. It encodes CSVEDRRGGRGYGYTF.